The next 21 T cell receptor beta chains were all read from a single sample in a study of Graves' ophthalmopathy and Graves' hyperthyroidism. RNA transcripts were the source from which TCR beta CDR3 regions were amplified. Second-round multiplex PCR came after a first-round RT-PCR that employed HTBI primers. Using its own MiXCR run on the multiplex PCR reads, TCRdb lists one record per CDR3 protein. This repertoire shows about 740,000 distinct CDR3 sequences, approximately 40% found once; its top ten account for approximately 43%. Sequencing was performed on peripheral blood. The receptors were sampled from an adult man with Graves' ophthalmopathy.

With respect to this clonotype: A junction end diverges from the germline sequence, so it may reflect a read error. The chain uses TRBV5-1 and TRBJ2-7; D perhaps matches TRBD1 (5 bases). The germline V gene has CDR1 SGHRS and CDR2 YFSETQ. This CDR3 contains 14 residues. CDR3 sequence: CASRIGVPSYEQYF. CDR3 coding DNA: TGTGCCAGCAGGATAGGGGTACCATCCTACGAGCAGTACTTC.

The V and J genes are TRBV25-1 and TRBJ1-6, with 9 bases matching TRBD1. J lost 7 bases, V lost 4 bases, and 11 bases had no gene match. The CDR3 has 17 amino acids. Germline CDR1 and CDR2: MGHDK and SYGVNS. The CDR3 sequence is CASSGASGQGPNSPLHF. The CDR3 DNA reads as TGTGCCAGCAGTGGTGCCTCGGGACAGGGTCCAAATTCACCCCTCCACTTT.

This rearrangement joins TRBV12-5 to TRBJ1-5; no firm D call. Deletions cut 2 bases from V and 2 bases from J, with 16 bases between. This CDR3 has 17 amino acids. CDR1 is LGHNT and CDR2 is FRNRAP in the germline V gene. This chain's CDR3 is CASGLYPTPDGNQPQHF. As DNA, the CDR3 is TGTGCTAGTGGTTTGTACCCGACCCCGGACGGCAATCAGCCCCAGCATTTT.

This clonotype was detected a few times. This chain connects TRBV19 to TRBJ1-4; no clear D. Germline V CDR1 and CDR2: LNHDA, SQIVND (reference sequence). The CDR3 covers 15 residues. The V gene lost 3 bases and the J gene lost 1 base, with 9 bases spanning the gap. The CDR3 spells CASSMRFITNEKLFF. CDR3 bases: TGTGCCAGTAGTATGCGGTTTATAACTAATGAAAAACTGTTTTTT.

The chain carries TRBV29-1 and TRBJ1-5; possible D gene TRBD1, 5 bases. Trimming took off 4 bases at V and 6 bases at J, with 16 bases between the two ends. The length of the CDR3 is 14 residues. The V gene's germline CDR1 is SQVTM and CDR2 ANQGSEA. The chain's CDR3 is CSVGEGLGFQPQHF. The CDR3 DNA is TGCAGCGTTGGAGAGGGGCTAGGTTTTCAGCCCCAGCATTTT.

This clonotype has ten or more counts. The gene calls are TRBV20-1 and TRBJ2-5; the D is unclear. Germline V gives CDR1 DFQATT, CDR2 SNEGSKA (reference sequence). V gave up 0 bases and J gave up 2 bases, with 10 bases separating them. CDR3 length: 14 residues. The DNA of the CDR3 is TGCAGTGCTAGAGATCTGGGGAAGCAAGAGACCCAGTACTTC. Its translation is CSARDLGKQETQYF.

The CDR3 DNA follows: TGTGCCAGCAGCTCCTACACCGGGGGATCTACTCAGCCCCAGCATTTT. Protein product: CASSSYTGGSTQPQHF. The chain has TRBV7-2 and TRBJ1-5, with D possibly matching TRBD1 (5 bases). This CDR3 has 16 residues. V lost 4 bases, J lost 6 bases, and 19 bases lay in between. The germline V gene has CDR1 SGHTA and CDR2 FQGNSA. Supplemented by reference TRBV7-2 and TRBJ1-5, the full variable domain reads GAGVSQSPSNKVTEKGKDVELRCDPISGHTALYWYRQSLGQGLEFLIYFQGNSAPDKSGLPSDRFSAERTGGSVSTLTIQRTQQEDSAVYLCASSSYTGGSTQPQHFGDGTRLSIL.

The chain is built from TRBV20-1 and TRBJ2-5, with TRBD1 matching 10 bases. CDR3 length: 14 residues. Germline lookup yields CDR1 DFQATT and CDR2 SNEGSKA (reference sequence). Unmatched junction bases numbered 8, after V lost 6 bases and J lost 4 bases. CDR3 amino acids: CSATWTGGGETQYF. CDR3 nucleotides: TGCAGTGCCACGTGGACAGGGGGAGGAGAGACCCAGTACTTC.

This clonotype appeared a few times. This chain links TRBV29-1 with TRBJ2-3, with TRBD2 identical over 8 bases. CDR3 length: 15 amino acids. The V gene's germline CDR1 is SQVTM and CDR2 ANQGSEA. V shed 1 base and J 6 bases; nucleotides not matched to a gene: 9. The CDR3 DNA is TGCAGCGTTGAAGTATATGGCGGGAGGATGGATACGCAGTATTTT. It specifies CSVEVYGGRMDTQYF.

Concerning this clonotype: Sequence at one end of the junction differs from germline and may be a read error. As DNA, the CDR3 is TGTGCCAGCAGCCAGATATACCTCACCGGGAAGCTGTTTTTT. Its protein is CASSQIYLTGKLFF. V usage is TRBV25-1 and J usage is TRBJ2-2; TRBD2 is a possible D gene (5 bases). In germline, CDR1 is MGHDK, CDR2 SYGVNS. This CDR3 contains 14 residues.

The CDR3 DNA reads as TGTGCCAGCAGCGCAACCCTTGGGGCGGGCGGCTACACCTTC. Translated: CASSATLGAGGYTF. V usage is TRBV7-9 and J usage is TRBJ1-2; D might be TRBD1 (5 bases). This CDR3 is built from 14 residues. Germline V CDR1 and CDR2: SEHNR, FQNEAQ (reference sequence). Trimming stripped 5 bases from V and 8 bases from J, with 18 bases between. Full variable domain (outside the CDR3, taken from reference TRBV7-9 and TRBJ1-2): DTGVSQNPRHKITKRGQNVTFRCDPISEHNRLYWYRQTLGQGPEFLTYFQNEAQLEKSRLLSDRFSAERPKGSFSTLEIQRTEQGDSAMYLCASSATLGAGGYTFGSGTRLTVV.

Points on this clonotype: A much larger clonotype is one base distant, so this may be a read error. This rearrangement joins TRBV10-3 to TRBJ2-7; a possible D gene is TRBD1 (6 bases). This CDR3 comprises 15 residues. The germline CDR1 and CDR2 sequences are ENHRY and SYGVKD. CDR3 DNA sequence: TGTGCCATCAGTGATTCCCTCAGGGGCTCCTACGTGCAGTACTTC. Translation gives CAISDSLRGSYVQYF.

A note on this clonotype: A much larger clone differs from this one at a single base, so this may be a read error. The rearrangement joins TRBV19 to TRBJ1-2, with 8 nucleotides matching TRBD1. Looked up from germline, CDR1 is LNHDA and CDR2 is SQIVND (reference sequence). The CDR3 covers 14 residues. The V segment lost 5 bases and the J segment 8 bases; nucleotides outside the gene matches: 10. DNA for the CDR3: TGTGCCAGTAGTGTCCAGGACAGGGTTCCCGGCTACACCTTC. This sequence encodes CASSVQDRVPGYTF.

The V call is TRBV12-3 or TRBV12-4, the J call TRBJ1-2; the D gene is possibly TRBD1 (5 bases). The CDR3 runs 15 residues. Trimming removed 2 bases from V and 5 bases from J, with 15 bases in between. The CDR3 sequence is CASSLSGLIRYGYTF. For the CDR3, the DNA is TGTGCCAGCAGTTTATCAGGGTTGATTCGGTATGGCTACACCTTC.

This sequence joins TRBV20-1 and TRBJ1-5; D is possibly TRBD1 (6 bases). CDR3 size: 14 residues. Looked up from germline, CDR1 is DFQATT and CDR2 is SNEGSKA (reference sequence). Trimming shortened V by 6 bases and J by 2 bases, and 14 bases separated the two germline ends. The CDR3 is CSALTGARNQPQHF. CDR3 coding DNA: TGCAGTGCCCTGACGGGGGCCCGCAATCAGCCCCAGCATTTT.

This clonotype was counted ten times or more. The rearrangement joins TRBV7-2 to TRBJ1-2; 7 bases align to TRBD1. V lost 5 bases to trimming and J lost 7 bases; unmatched junction nucleotides: 13. The CDR3 is 15 amino acids. Germline CDR1 reads SGHTA; CDR2 reads FQGNSA. In DNA, the CDR3 is TGTGCCAGCAGCCTACACTCACAGGGGATACGTGGCTACACCTTC. Residues: CASSLHSQGIRGYTF.

This clonotype occurred many times. Just one base apart from a much larger clone, this may be a read error. The gene calls are TRBV10-1 and TRBJ2-7, with D perhaps matching TRBD1 or TRBD2 (7 bases each). CDR3 length: 12 amino acids. Germline V gives CDR1 WNHNN, CDR2 SYGVQD (reference sequence). The CDR3 sequence: CARGEGAYEQHF. CDR3 nucleotides: TGCGCCAGAGGGGAGGGGGCTTACGAGCAGCACTTC.

In its sample, this clonotype was seen once. The gene calls are TRBV25-1 and TRBJ1-1; unclear D gene. The germline CDR1 and CDR2 sequences are MGHDK and SYGVNS. The CDR3 runs to 13 residues. This CDR3 reads CARPDGMNTEAFF. Here the CDR3 DNA reads TGTGCTAGGCCGGACGGAATGAACACTGAAGCTTTCTTT.

The chain is built from TRBV20-1 and TRBJ2-7; D is perhaps TRBD1 or TRBD2 (5 bases each). The CDR3 totals 13 residues. Deletions cut 3 bases from V and 6 bases from J, with 15 bases between. Germline values: CDR1 DFQATT, CDR2 SNEGSKA (reference sequence). The CDR3 nucleotides are TGCAGTGCTAGGGAGGTTACGGGGCGCGAGCAGTACTTC. Amino acid sequence: CSAREVTGREQYF.

This clonotype was picked up a small number of times. The rearrangement uses TRBV7-9 and TRBJ2-2; TRBD1 might be the D (6 bases). Germline V gene lookup returns CDR1 SEHNR and CDR2 FQNEAQ (reference sequence). The V end lost 6 bases, the J end lost 4 bases, and 18 bases lay between the germline ends. CDR3 length: 16 amino acids. CDR3 residues: CASSDLTGLGTGELFF. The CDR3, as DNA: TGTGCCAGCAGTGACTTAACAGGGCTGGGCACCGGGGAGCTGTTTTTT.

The chain is built from TRBV24-1 and TRBJ1-5; 9 positions match TRBD1. The CDR3 sequence is 14 residues long. Trimming removed 4 bases from V and 14 bases from J; junction bases left unmatched: 11. Germline assignment: CDR1 KGHDR and CDR2 SFDVKD. The CDR3 sequence: CATSESGTGHYEHF. The CDR3 nucleotides are TGTGCCACCAGTGAGTCCGGGACAGGGCATTACGAGCATTTT.